Sequencing of this TCR beta chain was carried out in a study of identical twins. J lost 5 bases, V lost 2 bases, and 5 bases had no gene match. CDR3 length equals 13 residues. The germline V gene has CDR1 DFQATT and CDR2 SNEGSKA (reference sequence). Concerning this clonotype: This may come from a read error, since a much larger clone is one base off.

TCRdb recomputed calls from the 5' RACE reads with MiXCR, one row per CDR3 protein. Of fewer than 250,000 distinct CDR3 sequences listed, 6.5% to 8.5% are singletons. This same sample was also taken into another study, of yellow fever vaccine responses in identical twins.

This chain connects TRBV20-1 to TRBJ2-7; 8 positions agree with TRBD1. The clonotype originates from a woman between 18 and 30 years old in good health. What was sequenced was memory (CD45RO+) T cells sorted from blood. CDR3 sequence: CSARRGQGNEQYF. Here the CDR3 DNA reads TGCAGTGCTAGACGTGGACAGGGAAACGAGCAGTACTTC.